This T cell receptor beta chain was recovered during a study of T cells in Graves' hyperthyroidism and ophthalmopathy. General observations from the study: Among clonotypes expanded in thyroid above 0.001, most were also found in blood.

RNA transcripts were the template for amplifying TCR beta CDR3 regions. First-round RT-PCR of the TCR CDR3 relied on the HTBI primer set. TCRdb fed the multiplex PCR reads into MiXCR, producing one record per CDR3 protein. Altogether some 600,000 distinct CDR3 sequences are present, 46% being singletons, with the ten largest covering approximately 8.2%. To note about this clonotype: Its antigen is not identified.

V gave up 2 bases and J gave up 1 base, with 14 bases separating them. The CDR3 sequence is 16 residues long. The germline V gene encodes CDR1 LGHNT and CDR2 FRNRAP. This sequence joins TRBV12-5 and TRBJ2-5; D unresolved. What was sequenced was peripheral blood or thyroid tissue (not recorded which). This clonotype was sampled from a woman between 18 and 30 years old with Graves' hyperthyroidism. The CDR3 nucleotides read TGTGCTAGTGGTTTGCTCACCTTGTCGGGCCAAGAGACCCAGTACTTC. It translates to CASGLLTLSGQETQYF.